The entry below gives a single TCR beta chain sequence along with its context. This record belongs to a study of human T cells and chemical hapten exposure. Indicated time point: patch test 2, 6 weeks after DPC sensitization. Treatment specified: therapeutic diphenylcyclopropenone sensitization with weekly scalp DPC. TCRdb itself ran the RACE reads through MiXCR, one entry per CDR3 protein. The data show more than 90,000 distinct CDR3 sequences, roughly 11% seen once. This CDR3 has 15 amino acids. Trimming took 0 bases from V and 0 from J, leaving 10 bases between them. CDR1 and CDR2 from the germline V gene are DFQATT and SNEGSKA (reference sequence).

The sequencing here drew on whole blood, taken in connection with sensitization to the hapten diphenylcyclopropenone (DPC). The chain carries TRBV20-1 and TRBJ2-3, with unresolved D. The receptor was derived from a middle-aged woman with alopecia areata. Some clones in this sample may be carry-over from other donors' samples. The CDR3 is CSARDPTESTDTQYF. Written as DNA, the CDR3 is TGCAGTGCTAGAGATCCCACAGAGAGCACAGATACGCAGTATTTT.